These 21 T cell receptor beta chains were sequenced from one sample in a study of control samples from healthy donors and cancer patients. The table came from immunoSEQ multiplex PCR; TCRdb's copy has only in-frame clones and leaves some out. Of around 41,000 clones in the sample, around 83% were seen once. The sample comprised PBMCs. These receptors were taken from a woman in her fifties or sixties with lung cancer.

The chain joins TRBV4-1 to TRBJ2-3; D gene unclear. The CDR3 totals 14 residues. Trimming left V 2 bases short and J 0 bases short, with 6 bases between. Germline V gives CDR1 MGHRA, CDR2 YSYEKL. CDR3: CASSQIGSTDTQYF. The DNA of the CDR3 is TGCGCCAGCAGCCAAATAGGGAGCACAGATACGCAGTATTTT.

Only a few counts were recorded for this clone. This sequence joins TRBV7-8 and TRBJ1-2; D is unresolved. The CDR3 spans 13 residues. With 4 bases removed from V and 2 bases from J, the gap between germline ends came to 8 bases. Germline lookup yields CDR1 SGHVS and CDR2 FQNEAQ. The CDR3 reads CASSSDGNYGYTF. CDR3 sequence (DNA): TGTGCCAGCAGCTCGGACGGGAACTATGGCTACACCTTC. Drawing the rest from reference TRBV7-8 and TRBJ1-2, the complete variable domain is GAGVSQSPRYKVAKRGQDVALRCDPISGHVSLFWYQQALGQGPEFLTYFQNEAQLDKSGLPSDRFFAERPEGSVSTLKIQRTQQEDSAVYLCASSSDGNYGYTFGSGTRLTVV.

The DNA of the CDR3 is TGTGCCAGCTCACCTTCCGACAGAAACACTGAAGCTTTCTTT. Amino acids: CASSPSDRNTEAFF. This chain uses TRBV18 with TRBJ1-1, with a weak D call TRBD1 (5 bases). V gave up 3 bases and J gave up 2 bases, with 10 bases separating them. Germline lookup yields CDR1 KGHSH and CDR2 LQKENI. The CDR3 has 14 residues.

This chain links TRBV6-6 with TRBJ2-7; TRBD1 is a possible D gene (5 bases). Deletions cut 8 bases from V and 1 base from J, with 12 bases between. CDR3 length: 13 residues. Per germline, CDR1 MNHNY and CDR2 SVGAGI (reference sequence). The CDR3 protein is CASWTQGSYEQYF. CDR3 coding DNA: TGTGCCAGCTGGACGCAGGGATCCTACGAGCAGTACTTC.

J is TRBJ1-2 and V is TRBV6-5; D is unresolved. In germline, CDR1 is MNHEY, CDR2 SVGAGI. Trimming pared 6 bases from V and 2 bases from J, leaving 13 bases between. The CDR3 is 14 residues long. The CDR3 DNA is TGTGCCAGCAGCCCACGACGGCAAAACTATGGCTACACCTTC. Translating gives CASSPRRQNYGYTF.

The rearrangement joins TRBV2 to TRBJ1-1; unclear D gene. CDR3 length: 13 residues. V lost 7 bases, J lost 1 base, and 10 bases lay in between. Looked up from germline, CDR1 is SNHLY and CDR2 is FYNNEI. The CDR3 DNA follows: TGTGCCAGCAAAGACGTTCAGAACACTGAAGCTTTCTTT. This gives the protein CASKDVQNTEAFF.

This clone was detected a few times. The chain recombines TRBV4-2 with TRBJ1-6, with D possibly being TRBD1 (5 bases). Germline V gene sequence: CDR1 LGHNA, CDR2 YNFKEQ. The CDR3 has 15 residues. The V end lost 1 base, the J end lost 7 bases, and 11 bases lay between the germline ends. The CDR3 DNA sequence: TGTGCCAGCAGCCAAGGGGACGGATGGAATTCACCCCTCCACTTT. The encoded protein is CASSQGDGWNSPLHF.

This clone is a singleton in its sample. The chain carries TRBV2 and TRBJ2-5; no reliable D call. This CDR3 has 13 amino acids. Trimming pared 4 bases from V and 5 bases from J, leaving 11 bases between. Germline V lookup: CDR1 SNHLY, CDR2 FYNNEI. CDR3 DNA sequence: TGTGCCAGCAGTGCTAGTATAGGGGAGACCCAGTACTTC. Amino acids: CASSASIGETQYF.

The V gene is TRBV5-1, the J gene TRBJ2-3, with 9 bases that match TRBD1. Germline CDR1 is SGHRS and CDR2 is YFSETQ. This CDR3 has 16 amino acids. Trimming at V came to 4 bases and at J to 0 bases, leaving 6 bases not matched to a gene. The CDR3 loop reads CASSLRTGVSTDTQYF. DNA for the CDR3: TGCGCCAGCAGCCTCCGGACAGGGGTGAGCACAGATACGCAGTATTTT.

V is TRBV7-9 and J is TRBJ2-2; D remains unclear. This CDR3 is built from 15 residues. Between the trimmed V and J ends, which lost 7 bases and 2 bases, there was a span of 14 bases. Germline V lookup: CDR1 SEHNR, CDR2 FQNEAQ (reference sequence). The chain's CDR3 is CASTSLRDNTGELFF. CDR3 in DNA: TGTGCCAGCACCTCTCTTCGAGACAACACCGGGGAGCTGTTTTTT.

The chain uses TRBV5-1 and TRBJ1-1, with D tentatively TRBD1 (5 bases). CDR3 length: 13 amino acids. V lost 4 bases and J 6 bases, leaving 13 bases between the germline ends. Germline-derived CDR1 and CDR2 are SGHRS and YFSETQ. In nucleotides, the CDR3 is TGCGCCAGCAGCGCCGGGACTGGGGCTGAAGCTTTCTTT. Translation gives CASSAGTGAEAFF.

The chain carries TRBV7-3 and TRBJ2-7; 8 bases are a match to TRBD2. V lost 5 bases to trimming and J lost 2 bases; unmatched junction nucleotides: 2. Germline V gives CDR1 SGHTA, CDR2 FQGTGA. CDR3 size: 13 residues. CDR3 bases: TGTGCCAGCAGCCTTAGCGGGACCTACGAGCAGTACTTC. The encoded protein is CASSLSGTYEQYF.

V gene TRBV5-1 combines with J gene TRBJ2-1, with 7 positions matching TRBD1. The CDR3 runs 14 residues. V shed 3 bases and J 7 bases; nucleotides not matched to a gene: 7. Germline V gives CDR1 SGHRS, CDR2 YFSETQ. The CDR3 is CASSSGQLRNEQFF. DNA of the CDR3: TGCGCCAGCAGCTCGGGACAGTTGAGGAATGAGCAGTTCTTC.

This clone appeared once. J is TRBJ1-1 and V is TRBV10-1; 7 bases are shared with TRBD1. Per the germline V gene, CDR1 is WNHNN and CDR2 is SYGVQD (reference sequence). V lost 6 bases, J lost 5 bases, and 15 bases stayed unmatched. This CDR3 is 16 amino acids long. Here the CDR3 reads CASSPDRTGRWTEAFF. DNA of the CDR3: TGCGCCAGCAGCCCGGACAGGACCGGTAGATGGACTGAAGCTTTCTTT.

The chain joins TRBV27 to TRBJ2-7; TRBD2 matches 10 bases. Germline assignment: CDR1 MNHEY and CDR2 SMNVEV (reference sequence). The CDR3 runs to 19 residues. Losses at the gene ends were 8 bases for V and 5 bases for J; bases not matched to a gene: 24. The CDR3 sequence is CASSSGQYLSGGAPDEQYF. CDR3 DNA sequence: TGTGCCAGCTCTTCAGGACAGTACCTAAGCGGGGGGGCTCCCGACGAGCAGTACTTC.

The genes are TRBV5-6 and TRBJ1-1, with no clear D. V lost 1 base and J 1 base, leaving 11 bases between the germline ends. Germline V gene data show CDR1 as SGHDT and CDR2 as YYEEEE. This CDR3 is built from 15 residues. The CDR3 coding sequence is TGTGCCAGCAGCTTGTTGGCAGCGAAGAACACTGAAGCTTTCTTT. Translating it yields CASSLLAAKNTEAFF.

The V gene is TRBV12-3 or TRBV12-4, the J gene TRBJ1-5; D is unresolved. Trimming pared 8 bases from V and 5 bases from J, leaving 10 bases between. This CDR3 spans 12 amino acids. The chain's CDR3 is CASGLDDQPQHF. The CDR3 DNA sequence: TGTGCCAGCGGTCTGGACGATCAGCCCCAGCATTTT.

The J gene is TRBJ2-7, the V gene TRBV6-5; D is possibly TRBD2 (6 bases). The V gene lost 2 bases and the J gene lost 4 bases, with 15 bases spanning the gap. Per germline, CDR1 MNHEY and CDR2 SVGAGI. CDR3 length: 15 amino acids. The CDR3 coding sequence is TGTGCCAGCAGTTACGGAGGGAGATCGGGATACGAGCAGTACTTC. This encodes CASSYGGRSGYEQYF.

This clone has only one observation. This chain connects TRBV9 to TRBJ2-5; no definite D call. In germline, CDR1 is SGDLS, CDR2 YYNGEE. Trimming pared 0 bases from V and 4 bases from J, leaving 10 bases between. The CDR3 runs 14 residues. CDR3 protein: CASSVGQVGETQYF. CDR3 bases: TGTGCCAGCAGCGTAGGGCAGGTTGGAGAGACCCAGTACTTC.

The chain carries TRBV7-3 and TRBJ2-3; D is ambiguous. The CDR3 contains 13 residues. Germline loops: CDR1 SGHTA, CDR2 FQGTGA. Trimming took off 6 bases at V and 0 bases at J, with 7 bases between the two ends. The CDR3 loop reads CASRLFSTDTQYF. CDR3 bases: TGTGCCAGCAGACTATTTAGCACAGATACGCAGTATTTT.

The rearrangement links TRBV5-4 to TRBJ1-1, with D perhaps matching TRBD1 (6 bases). Per the germline V gene, CDR1 is SGHNT and CDR2 is YYREEE (reference sequence). The CDR3 totals 15 residues. Trimming removed 4 bases from V and 0 bases from J, with 13 bases in between. In DNA form, the CDR3 reads TGTGCCAGCAGCCCCGGGGGCGGTTTGAACACTGAAGCTTTCTTT. This codes for CASSPGGGLNTEAFF.